This TCR beta chain was recovered during a study of technical replicates of blood from a handful of donors. Per the germline V gene, CDR1 is MDHEN and CDR2 is SYDVKM. Trimming took 4 bases from V and 7 from J, leaving 13 bases between them. This CDR3 contains 13 residues. The table came from immunoSEQ multiplex PCR; TCRdb's copy has only in-frame clones and leaves some out. The sample consists of 75,000 to 90,000 clones, 95% of them appearing once. The sequence was collected from a human donor in good health. Sequencing was carried out using T cells isolated from PBMCs. V gene TRBV28 combines with J gene TRBJ1-1; D may be TRBD1 (5 bases). CDR3 amino acids: CASSSDRQNEAFF. The DNA for the CDR3 is TGTGCCAGCAGTTCCGACAGACAAAATGAAGCTTTCTTT.